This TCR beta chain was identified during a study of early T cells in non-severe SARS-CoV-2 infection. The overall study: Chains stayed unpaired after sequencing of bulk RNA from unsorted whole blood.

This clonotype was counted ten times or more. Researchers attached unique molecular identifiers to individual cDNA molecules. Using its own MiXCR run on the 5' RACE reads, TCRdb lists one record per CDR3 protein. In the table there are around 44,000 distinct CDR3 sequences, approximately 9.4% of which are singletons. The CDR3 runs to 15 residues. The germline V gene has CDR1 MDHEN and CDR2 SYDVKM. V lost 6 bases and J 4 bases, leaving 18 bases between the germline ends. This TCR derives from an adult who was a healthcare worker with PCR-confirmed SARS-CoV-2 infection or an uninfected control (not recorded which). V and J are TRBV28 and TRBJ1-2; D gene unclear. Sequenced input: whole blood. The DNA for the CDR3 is TGTGCCAGCAGCCTCCCCATCCGGCTGCTCTATGGCTACACCTTC. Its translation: CASSLPIRLLYGYTF.